Listed below are T cell receptor beta chains from one sample, sequenced in a study of blood T cell repertoires in COVID-19. TCRdb's copy holds only in-frame clones and misses some; the assay was immunoSEQ multiplex PCR. This repertoire shows 490,000 or so clones, roughly 90% found once; its top ten account for less than 2%. The material sequenced was PBMCs or T cells enriched from blood (not recorded which). The receptors here all came from a woman aged 40 to 50 who had recovered from COVID-19. The conserved cysteine and the conserved F or W are not part of the CDR3 here. Each record gives: J gene, V gene, CDR3 protein.

J gene: TRBJ1-2; V gene: TRBV27; CDR3 protein: ASRRSGAEDGYT
J gene: TRBJ2-5; V gene: TRBV9; CDR3 protein: ASSVATYQETQY
J gene: TRBJ2-7; V gene: TRBV5-1; CDR3 protein: ASSRGEASGSYEQY
J gene: TRBJ2-2; V gene: TRBV5-4; CDR3 protein: ASSLGTGNSIGELF
J gene: TRBJ2-5; V gene: TRBV4-1; CDR3 protein: ASSQEGGVETQY
J gene: TRBJ2-7; V gene: TRBV29-1; CDR3 protein: SVAGLYINEQY
J gene: TRBJ2-7; V gene: TRBV7-2; CDR3 protein: ASSLGGTYEQY
J gene: TRBJ2-3; V gene: TRBV5-1; CDR3 protein: ASSYRLAGGGGTQY
J gene: TRBJ1-1; V gene: TRBV27; CDR3 protein: ASSLRKSRGISMNTEAF
J gene: TRBJ2-7; V gene: TRBV9; CDR3 protein: ASSARDRSEQY
J gene: TRBJ1-1; V gene: TRBV27; CDR3 protein: ASRSGNTEAF